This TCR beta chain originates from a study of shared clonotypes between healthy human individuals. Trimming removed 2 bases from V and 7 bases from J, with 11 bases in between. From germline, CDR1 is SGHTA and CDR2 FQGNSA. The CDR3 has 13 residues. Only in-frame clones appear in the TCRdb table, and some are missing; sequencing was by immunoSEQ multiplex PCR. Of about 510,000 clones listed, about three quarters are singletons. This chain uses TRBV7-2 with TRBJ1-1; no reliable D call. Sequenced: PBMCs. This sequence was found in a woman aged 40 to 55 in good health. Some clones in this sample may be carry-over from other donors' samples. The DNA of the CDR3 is TGTGCCAGCAGCTTACGCCGGGATATTGAAGCTTTCTTT. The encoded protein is CASSLRRDIEAFF.